A selection of T cell receptor beta chains follows, all from one sample in a study of cytomegalovirus exposure and HLA in healthy donors. The method was immunoSEQ multiplex PCR; TCRdb's version includes in-frame clones alone and lacks a portion of them. The top ten hold 1.3% of the sample, which has 250,000 or so clones, more than 75% seen once. The specimen was PBMCs. Receptor source: a human donor in good health. Both conserved end residues are part of each CDR3. A D gene is named only where the DNA matches it firmly. Size tells how often a clone was seen (once, few, many) or the class of an expanded clone, and some rows leave it out.

D gene	V gene	J gene	CDR3 length	clone size	CDR3 DNA	CDR3 protein
TRBD2	TRBV27	TRBJ2-7	14	-	TGTGCCAGCAGCATAGCGGGCTATTCCTACGAGCAGTACTTC	CASSIAGYSYEQYF
TRBD2	TRBV19	TRBJ2-7	16	once	TGTGCCAGTAGCCTCGACGGAGATAGCGGGTTGTACGAGCAGTACTTC	CASSLDGDSGLYEQYF
-	TRBV7-2	TRBJ1-4	14	-	TGTGCCAGCTCCACCGCCCGCAGCGGGGAAAAACTGTTTTTT	CASSTARSGEKLFF
TRBD1	TRBV9	TRBJ2-5	16	once	TGTGCCAGCAGCGTGCGGACAGGCAGTGGGGGAGAGACCCAGTACTTC	CASSVRTGSGGETQYF
-	TRBV28	TRBJ2-7	17	-	TGTGCCAGCAGTCAACAGAGTAAGGGGCGAGTGGGCTACGAGCAGTACTTC	CASSQQSKGRVGYEQYF
-	TRBV6-1	TRBJ2-5	15	-	TGTGCCAGCAGTGACGCGGCTAGTTCTCAAGAGACCCAGTACTTC	CASSDAASSQETQYF
-	TRBV15	TRBJ1-2	17	once	TGTGCCACCAGCAGCGTGTTTGGACCACAGGGAGTAGGGGGCTACACCTTC	CATSSVFGPQGVGGYTF
-	TRBV10-3	TRBJ2-1	15	-	TGTGCCATCAGTCCTACTGAGAGCTCCTACAATGAGCAGTTCTTC	CAISPTESSYNEQFF
TRBD2	TRBV7-9	TRBJ2-7	18	-	TGTTCCAGCAGCGTACATCCGTGGGGGACTAGCGGTTCCTACGAGCAGTACTTC	CSSSVHPWGTSGSYEQYF
-	TRBV6-6	TRBJ2-5	14	-	TGTGCCAGCAGCCCGACAGCAAGCCAAGAGACCCAGTACTTC	CASSPTASQETQYF
-	TRBV5-4	TRBJ2-1	15	-	TGTGCCAGCAGCTCGACAGGCAGCTCCTACAATGAGCAGTTCTTC	CASSSTGSSYNEQFF
TRBD1	TRBV7-8	TRBJ1-2	16	-	TGTGCCAGCAGCTCACATTTCCCGGACAGGGGGCCCGGCTACACCTTC	CASSSHFPDRGPGYTF
-	TRBV28	TRBJ1-2	12	once	TGTGCCAGCAGTTGGGGGCACTATGGCTACACCTTC	CASSWGHYGYTF
-	TRBV5-6	TRBJ2-7	12	-	TGTGCCAGCAGCTTACAGGGCTACGAGCAGTACTTC	CASSLQGYEQYF
-	TRBV5-6	TRBJ2-4	17	-	TGTGCCAGCAGCCCATACCCGGAGGGACTGAGGTTGCACATTCAGTACTTC	CASSPYPEGLRLHIQYF
-	TRBV19	TRBJ1-2	14	-	TGTGCCAGTAGTGATACCCCTGGAACAGGAGGCTACACCTTC	CASSDTPGTGGYTF
TRBD1	TRBV4-3	TRBJ2-7	14	-	TGCGCCAGCAGCCCAGGACAGGGCGCCCCCGAGCAGTACTTC	CASSPGQGAPEQYF
-	TRBV28	TRBJ1-3	12	-	TGTGCCAGCAGTGAGCCTGGAAACACCATATATTTT	CASSEPGNTIYF
TRBD2	TRBV7-6	TRBJ2-1	17	-	TGTGCCAGCAGCAGCCGCCTTAGCGGGAGTAACCACAATGAGCAGTTCTTC	CASSSRLSGSNHNEQFF
TRBD2	TRBV5-1	TRBJ2-1	14	-	TGCGCCAGCAGCTTGTCGGGAGGGGTCAATGAGCAGTTCTTC	CASSLSGGVNEQFF
TRBD1	TRBV7-3	TRBJ1-1	14	-	TGTGCCAGCAGTAGGGGGCCAGGAGGGACTGAAGCTTTCTTT	CASSRGPGGTEAFF
-	TRBV11-1	TRBJ2-7	13	-	TGTGCCAGCAGCTTATTAGCCTTCCACGAGCAGTACTTC	CASSLLAFHEQYF
TRBD2	TRBV4-1	TRBJ2-5	17	-	TGCGCCAGCAGCCTAGGACTAGCGGGAGGCTTCGGGGAGACCCAGTACTTC	CASSLGLAGGFGETQYF
-	TRBV6-1	TRBJ2-1	17	-	TGTGCCAGCAGTGGAGTCCGGGGGGCGGGACTAACCCATGAGCAGTTCTTC	CASSGVRGAGLTHEQFF
TRBD1	TRBV7-9	TRBJ1-5	15	-	TGTGCCAGCAGCTCCGGGACAGGAGGAAATCAGCCCCAGCATTTT	CASSSGTGGNQPQHF
TRBD1	TRBV19	TRBJ2-6	17	-	TGTGCCAGTAGCATTGGGACAGGCCTCTCTGGGGCCAACGTCCTGACTTTC	CASSIGTGLSGANVLTF